This record concerns one TCR beta chain sequence. In the original processing: Reference gene primer amplification in the assay estimated nucleated cell counts. The assay was immunoSEQ multiplex PCR, and TCRdb's table has in-frame clones only and misses some. The D gene and trimming were derived from the DNA, and the V and J assignments and clone size from that table. The sample lists about 310,000 clones; roughly 86% were seen once. The V segment lost 3 bases and the J segment 9 bases; nucleotides outside the gene matches: 5. Germline CDR1 reads LGHDT; CDR2 reads YNNKEL (reference sequence). The CDR3 extends over 14 amino acids. This sample was taken from a study of blood T cell repertoires in COVID-19.

The genes are TRBV3-1 (or the pseudogene TRBV3-2) and TRBJ2-1, with 10 bases fitting TRBD2. Material: peripheral blood. The sequence was collected from a woman aged 50 to 65 who had recovered from COVID-19. Here the CDR3 DNA reads TGTGCCAGCAGCCATTTGGAGCGGGAGGGTGAGCAGTTCTTC. It is translated as CASSHLEREGEQFF.